This TCR beta chain was sequenced for a study of blood T cell repertoires in COVID-19. Trimming removed 3 bases at V and 1 base at J, with 9 bases between. The CDR3 is made up of 14 amino acids. In germline, CDR1 is LGHDT, CDR2 YNNKEL (reference sequence). Clones were read by immunoSEQ multiplex PCR, and TCRdb kept only the in-frame ones, dropping some. The data contain tens of thousands of clones, around 80% of them singletons. The chain employs TRBV3-1 (or the pseudogene TRBV3-2) and TRBJ2-5, with a possible D match to TRBD2 (6 bases). The sample taken for sequencing was peripheral blood. The origin of this receptor is a human donor in a cohort sampled during active COVID-19. CDR3 sequence: CASSQTRTQETQYF. In DNA, the CDR3 is TGTGCCAGCAGCCAGACTAGAACCCAAGAGACCCAGTACTTC.